This TCR beta chain was captured by sequencing in a study of blood T cell repertoires in COVID-19. Study overall: The study drew acute and convalescent COVID-19 samples from the United States, Italy and Spain. PBMCs, B-cell-depleted T cells, or T cells provided the cDNA or gDNA that made up the material.

Authors' data handling: From reference gene primer amplification, estimates of nucleated cell counts were derived. Data came from immunoSEQ multiplex PCR; TCRdb stores just in-frame clones and leaves some out. V and J calls plus clone size are reproduced from that table; the DNA served to infer D and trimming. The sample includes 150,000 to 200,000 clones, 65% to 85% of them seen just once. Turning to this clone: This specimen includes other DNA sequences encoding the same CDR3.

The germline gives CDR1 LNHDA, CDR2 SQIVND (reference sequence). V was pared by 5 bases and J by 1 base, with 8 bases between. There are 13 residues in the CDR3. The sequencing sample was made of peripheral blood. The chain joins TRBV19 to TRBJ1-1; possible D gene TRBD1, 5 bases. The source of this sequence is a woman older than 75 with active or convalescent COVID-19. CDR3 sequence: CASSDRQNTEAFF. The CDR3 DNA reads TGTGCCAGTAGTGACAGACAGAACACTGAAGCTTTCTTT. The whole variable domain, remainder taken from reference TRBV19 and TRBJ1-1, is DGGITQSPKYLFRKEGQNVTLSCEQNLNHDAMYWYRQDPGQGLRLIYYSQIVNDFQKGDIAEGYSVSREKKESFPLTVTSAQKNPTAFYLCASSDRQNTEAFFGQGTRLTVV.